What follows are 22 T cell receptor beta chains derived from one specimen sequenced in a study of blood T cell repertoires in COVID-19. Profiling relied on immunoSEQ multiplex PCR, and the TCRdb table lists in-frame clones only, not all of them. Altogether approximately 250,000 clones are present, 86% being singletons, with the ten largest covering 1.5% to 2%. Sample: peripheral blood. Source of these receptors: a woman in her sixties who had recovered from COVID-19.

On this clone itself: An end of the junction does not agree with germline; a read error may underlie this. At the DNA level, this CDR3 is encoded by other sequences in the same sample as well. The V and J genes are TRBV7-7 and TRBJ2-5; 13 nucleotides agree with TRBD2. CDR3 length: 15 amino acids. Germline assignment: CDR1 SSHAT and CDR2 FNYEAQ (reference sequence). The CDR3 loop is CASSLTSGGAGTQYF. As DNA, the CDR3 is TGTGCTAGCAGCTTAACTAGCGGGGGGGCTGGGACCCAGTACTTC.

This clone was seen a single time. This chain uses TRBV5-1 with TRBJ2-7, with a tentative D call TRBD1 (5 bases). Trimming removed 0 bases from V and 0 bases from J, with 10 bases in between. In germline, CDR1 is SGHRS, CDR2 YFSETQ. This CDR3 has 15 amino acids. CDR3 sequence reads: CASSLAPRDSYEQYF. DNA for the CDR3: TGCGCCAGCAGCTTGGCCCCCAGGGACTCCTACGAGCAGTACTTC. The whole variable domain, filled in from reference TRBV5-1 and TRBJ2-7, reads KAGVTQTPRYLIKTRGQQVTLSCSPISGHRSVSWYQQTPGQGLQFLFEYFSETQRNKGNFPGRFSGRQFSNSRSEMNVSTLELGDSALYLCASSLAPRDSYEQYFGPGTRLTVT.

The chain uses TRBV6-2 or TRBV6-3 and TRBJ1-6, with 11 bases that match TRBD1. Trimming took 6 bases from V and 6 from J; bases not matched to a gene: 7. The germline CDR1 and CDR2 sequences are MNHEY and SVGEGT. The CDR3 has 16 residues. Here the CDR3 reads CASSLGQGAANSPLHF. The CDR3 nucleotides are TGTGCCAGCAGCCTAGGACAGGGGGCTGCTAATTCACCCCTCCACTTT.

This rearrangement joins TRBV2 to TRBJ1-2; D remains unclear. The ends were cut back, 6 bases at V and 5 bases at J, with 13 bases in the middle. CDR1 is SNHLY, CDR2 FYNNEI, per germline. The CDR3 extends over 13 amino acids. The CDR3 sequence: CASSLRGGYGYTF. As DNA, the CDR3 is TGTGCCAGCAGCCTTCGCGGCGGATATGGCTACACCTTC.

Points on this clone: Other DNA variants within this sample encode the same CDR3. This chain connects TRBV12-3 or TRBV12-4 to TRBJ1-2; D gene unclear. The V and J ends lost 2 bases and 5 bases respectively, with 6 bases between them. The CDR3 sequence is 12 residues long. The CDR3 here is CASSLTAYGYTF. CDR3 coding DNA: TGTGCCAGCAGTTTAACAGCATATGGCTACACCTTC.

The table lists this clone with a few counts. V gene TRBV7-9 combines with J gene TRBJ2-7; the D gene is possibly TRBD2 (5 bases). There are 12 residues in the CDR3. Between the trimmed V and J ends, which lost 5 bases and 9 bases, there was a span of 14 bases. Germline V gene data show CDR1 as SEHNR and CDR2 as FQNEAQ (reference sequence). In DNA form, the CDR3 reads TGTGCCAGCAGCCTAATGGGCGAGGGGCAGTACTTC. Translated: CASSLMGEGQYF.

This clone was seen more than once but under ten times. J is TRBJ1-5 and V is TRBV28; the D gene is possibly TRBD1 (6 bases). The germline gives CDR1 MDHEN, CDR2 SYDVKM. The CDR3 length is 19 residues. Trimming took 2 bases from V and 3 from J, leaving 23 bases between them. CDR3 nucleotide sequence: TGTGCCAGCAGTTTACTCACGGCAGGGGATTTTTTTAACAATCAGCCCCAGCATTTT. This encodes CASSLLTAGDFFNNQPQHF.

J is TRBJ2-2 and V is TRBV2; possible D gene TRBD2, 6 bases. Per the germline V gene, CDR1 is SNHLY and CDR2 is FYNNEI. The V gene lost 7 bases and the J gene lost 4 bases, with 19 bases spanning the gap. This CDR3 has 16 residues. The CDR3, as DNA: TGTGCCAGCATTAGGGAGGAGCTAGCAGGCACCGGGGAGCTGTTTTTT. Translating gives CASIREELAGTGELFF.

The rearrangement joins TRBV12-5 to TRBJ1-2; D is uncertain. The CDR3 is 14 residues long. V lost 3 bases, J lost 0 bases, and 8 bases lay in between. CDR1 and CDR2 (germline): LGHNT, FRNRAP. CDR3 DNA sequence: TGTGCTAGTGGTTTCTACGGAGCTAACTATGGCTACACCTTC. Protein product: CASGFYGANYGYTF. Full variable domain (remainder filled in from reference TRBV12-5 and TRBJ1-2): DARVTQTPRHKVTEMGQEVTMRCQPILGHNTVFWYRQTMMQGLELLAYFRNRAPLDDSGMPKDRFSAEMPDATLATLKIQPSEPRDSAVYFCASGFYGANYGYTFGSGTRLTVV.

This sequence joins TRBV7-9 and TRBJ2-7; D gene ambiguous. The CDR3 totals 12 residues. Deletions cut 5 bases from V and 3 bases from J, with 8 bases between. Germline V gives CDR1 SEHNR, CDR2 FQNEAQ (reference sequence). CDR3: CASSQPSYEQYF. The DNA of the CDR3 is TGTGCCAGCAGCCAACCCAGCTACGAGCAGTACTTC.

The rearrangement uses TRBV4-1 and TRBJ2-7; 8 bases map to TRBD1. The CDR3 has 15 amino acids. The J segment lost 1 base and the V segment lost 2 bases, leaving 4 bases of the junction unmatched. The germline CDR1 and CDR2 sequences are MGHRA and YSYEKL. CDR3 protein: CASSQQGARSYEQYF. The DNA for the CDR3 is TGCGCCAGCAGCCAACAGGGGGCGAGGTCCTACGAGCAGTACTTC.

The chain carries TRBV9 and TRBJ2-2; no definite D call. Germline lookup yields CDR1 SGDLS and CDR2 YYNGEE. Trimming left V 2 bases short and J 4 bases short, with 6 bases between. There are 13 residues in the CDR3. CDR3 sequence: CASSVMATGELFF. The CDR3 DNA reads TGTGCCAGCAGCGTCATGGCCACCGGGGAGCTGTTTTTT.

The V gene is TRBV7-3, the J gene TRBJ2-1; the match to TRBD2 covers 14 bases. With 3 bases clipped from V and 6 bases from J, the junction kept 1 base outside the gene matches. Germline V gene lookup returns CDR1 SGHTA and CDR2 FQGTGA. The CDR3 contains 15 residues. The CDR3 coding sequence is TGTGCCAGCAGCTTGACTAGCGGGGGGGCCAATGAGCAGTTCTTC. Residues: CASSLTSGGANEQFF.

The chain joins TRBV20-1 to TRBJ1-1; D is perhaps TRBD1 (5 bases). The V end was cut by 3 bases, the J end by 7 bases, with 9 bases between. Germline V gene lookup returns CDR1 DFQATT and CDR2 SNEGSKA (reference sequence). The CDR3 loop spans 11 amino acids. CDR3 DNA sequence: TGCAGTGCTAGGGTCGACAGTGAAGCTTTCTTT. As protein: CSARVDSEAFF.

This clone was picked up one time. The chain combines TRBV27 with TRBJ2-3; 9 bases line up with TRBD2. With V trimmed by 7 bases and J by 0 bases, 2 bases remained unmatched. The CDR3 covers 14 residues. Germline V gene lookup returns CDR1 MNHEY and CDR2 SMNVEV (reference sequence). In DNA, the CDR3 is TGTGCCAGCAATCTAGCGGGGAGCACAGATACGCAGTATTTT. As protein: CASNLAGSTDTQYF.

The chain links TRBV7-3 to TRBJ2-1, with D maybe TRBD2 (5 bases). Germline lookup yields CDR1 SGHTA and CDR2 FQGTGA. This CDR3 spans 14 amino acids. V lost 2 bases to trimming and J lost 8 bases, with 13 bases between them. CDR3 nucleotides: TGTGCCAGCAGCTTAGGGAGCGGTTGGGATGAGCAGTTCTTC. Translating it yields CASSLGSGWDEQFF.

The chain combines TRBV15 with TRBJ2-1; 7 bases agree with TRBD2. The J segment lost 5 bases and the V segment lost 7 bases, leaving 5 bases of the junction unmatched. The CDR3 runs to 13 residues. Germline V CDR1 and CDR2: LNHNV, YYDKDF (reference sequence). This CDR3 is CATTRDYNNEQFF. The CDR3 DNA reads TGTGCCACCACACGGGACTACAACAATGAGCAGTTCTTC.

This sequence joins TRBV2 and TRBJ1-6; D is uncertain. The V end lost 6 bases, the J end lost 3 bases, and 15 bases lay between the germline ends. Germline-derived CDR1 and CDR2 are SNHLY and FYNNEI. The CDR3 is made up of 16 amino acids. The CDR3 DNA is TGTGCCAGCAGGCGGAGAGTCCCCAACTATAATTCACCCCTCCACTTT. Translating it yields CASRRRVPNYNSPLHF.

The V and J genes are TRBV11-2 and TRBJ2-1; TRBD1 matches at 8 bases. Germline V gives CDR1 SGHAT, CDR2 FQNNGV. This CDR3 has 15 amino acids. Trimming at V came to 4 bases and at J to 4 bases, leaving 6 bases not matched to a gene. The CDR3 reads CASSSLRTGYNEQFF. CDR3 bases: TGTGCCAGCAGCTCCCTCAGGACAGGGTACAATGAGCAGTTCTTC.

This chain uses TRBV7-9 with TRBJ2-7, with 7 positions matching TRBD1. Trimming cost V 4 bases and J 5 bases; bases outside gene matches: 5. The CDR3 is 13 residues long. CDR1 is SEHNR, CDR2 FQNEAQ, per germline (reference sequence). The CDR3, as DNA: TGTGCCAGCAGCTCAGGACAGGCCAACGAGCAGTACTTC. It yields the protein CASSSGQANEQYF.

This chain connects TRBV3-1 (or the pseudogene TRBV3-2) to TRBJ2-7, with D perhaps matching TRBD2 (7 bases). The CDR3 runs 14 residues. Germline V gene sequence: CDR1 LGHDT, CDR2 YNNKEL (reference sequence). Trimming stripped 2 bases from V and 10 bases from J, with 18 bases between. CDR3 coding DNA: TGTGCCAGCAGCCAACGGGTCGGCGGGGGCGGACAGTACTTC. Protein product: CASSQRVGGGGQYF.

This chain links TRBV6-1 with TRBJ1-3; D is undetermined. CDR3 length: 16 amino acids. The germline V gene has CDR1 MNHNS and CDR2 SASEGT. Trimming shortened V by 2 bases and J by 0 bases, and 11 bases separated the two germline ends. CDR3 loop: CASSELYTASGNTIYF. The CDR3 coding sequence is TGTGCCAGCAGTGAACTCTACACAGCCTCTGGAAACACCATATATTTT.